Listed here are 22 T cell receptor beta chains from one sample, sequenced in a study of CD8 T cells in ankylosing spondylitis. TCRdb passed the 5' RACE reads through MiXCR, listing each CDR3 protein once. The sample has about 260,000 distinct CDR3 sequences, 24% seen once. The sequenced material came from blood, either unsorted or a sorted T cell fraction (not recorded which). All receptors come from a male donor with ankylosing spondylitis or in good health (not recorded which).

The rearrangement links TRBV20-1 to TRBJ2-5, with a tentative D call TRBD2 (5 bases). Germline V gene lookup returns CDR1 DFQATT and CDR2 SNEGSKA (reference sequence). This CDR3 is built from 15 residues. Deletions cut 6 bases from V and 2 bases from J, with 19 bases between. DNA for the CDR3: TGCAGTGCCGCGGTAGGGAGACTGAAACAAGAGACCCAGTACTTC. Translated, it gives CSAAVGRLKQETQYF.

This clonotype was seen only a few times. In nucleotides, the CDR3 is TGCAGCGTTGAGGTCAGGCAAGAGACCCAGTACTTC. It specifies CSVEVRQETQYF. The chain is built from TRBV29-1 and TRBJ2-5; D is unresolved. V lost 3 bases and J lost 2, with 7 bases in between. The CDR3 spans 12 residues. CDR1 and CDR2 from the germline V gene are SQVTM and ANQGSEA.

This clonotype has at least ten counts. J is TRBJ2-2 and V is TRBV12-3 or TRBV12-4; no definite D call. CDR3 length: 15 residues. V was clipped by 2 bases and J by 5 bases, with 12 bases between them. CDR3 amino acids: CASSLNRMGTGELFF. The CDR3 DNA sequence: TGTGCCAGCAGTTTAAATCGAATGGGGACCGGGGAGCTGTTTTTT.

The sample holds many counts of this clonotype. V gene TRBV25-1 combines with J gene TRBJ2-5; TRBD2 agrees at 7 bases. J was trimmed by 2 bases and V by 8 bases; bases with no gene match: 11. The CDR3 is 15 amino acids. Germline V lookup: CDR1 MGHDK, CDR2 SYGVNS. In nucleotides, the CDR3 is TGTGCCAGCTCCGGGACTACGGTGTTTCAAGAGACCCAGTACTTC. It is translated as CASSGTTVFQETQYF.

J is TRBJ2-7 and V is TRBV20-1, with D possibly TRBD1 on 6 matching bases. Germline assignment: CDR1 DFQATT and CDR2 SNEGSKA (reference sequence). V was shortened by 7 bases and J by 3 bases, with 13 bases between the two germline ends. The CDR3 runs to 12 residues. CDR3 sequence: CSVIRGNYEQYF. DNA of the CDR3: TGCAGTGTAATCAGGGGTAACTACGAGCAGTACTTC.

This clonotype was recorded many times. The rearrangement joins TRBV9 to TRBJ2-5, with 12 positions matching TRBD1. Germline V gene sequence: CDR1 SGDLS, CDR2 YYNGEE. CDR3 length: 16 amino acids. V lost 4 bases, J lost 3 bases, and 7 bases stayed unmatched. Written as DNA, the CDR3 is TGTGCCAGCAGCAGATGGGACAGGGGGCGCGAAGAGACCCAGTACTTC. Encoded protein: CASSRWDRGREETQYF.

This clonotype was seen repeatedly, ten times or more. The chain joins TRBV20-1 to TRBJ2-3; 11 positions agree with TRBD2. CDR1 is DFQATT and CDR2 is SNEGSKA in the germline V gene (reference sequence). The CDR3 extends over 15 amino acids. V lost 6 bases, J lost 1 base, and 6 bases stayed unmatched. CDR3 loop: CSAGSGGAGTDTQYF. CDR3 nucleotide sequence: TGCAGTGCGGGTAGCGGGGGGGCCGGCACAGATACGCAGTATTTT.

CDR3 nucleotide sequence: TGTGCCAGCAGCTTAGGACGTCTCTCCTATGAGCAGTTCTTC. It encodes CASSLGRLSYEQFF. This chain links TRBV7-2 with TRBJ2-1; D is undetermined. The germline gives CDR1 SGHTA, CDR2 FQGNSA. The V end was cut by 1 base, the J end by 8 bases, with 12 bases between. The CDR3 spans 14 residues.

V gene TRBV10-3 combines with J gene TRBJ2-1, with a weak D call TRBD2 (7 bases). V lost 0 bases and J lost 4, with 13 bases in between. CDR3 length: 16 residues. Germline CDR1 ENHRY, CDR2 SYGVKD. The CDR3 spells CAISESRGGTYNEQFF. CDR3 sequence (DNA): TGTGCCATCAGTGAGTCAAGGGGGGGGACATACAATGAGCAGTTCTTC.

This CDR3 is CASSDRTGMNTEAFF. DNA for the CDR3: TGTGCCAGCAGTGACCGGACAGGGATGAACACTGAAGCTTTCTTT. The V gene is TRBV25-1, the J gene TRBJ1-1; 8 nucleotides match TRBD1. Germline CDR1 reads MGHDK; CDR2 reads SYGVNS. The CDR3 is made up of 15 amino acids. The ends lost 3 bases at V and 0 bases at J; junction bases unmatched: 3.

This clonotype was observed at least ten times. V and J are TRBV20-1 and TRBJ2-7; D remains ambiguous. CDR3 length: 14 amino acids. Trimming stripped 3 bases from V and 0 bases from J, with 12 bases between. The V gene's germline CDR1 is DFQATT and CDR2 SNEGSKA (reference sequence). The CDR3 loop is CSASSTASSYEQYF. CDR3 DNA sequence: TGCAGTGCTAGTAGCACGGCTAGCTCCTACGAGCAGTACTTC.

The chain couples TRBV6-1 to TRBJ1-2, with TRBD1 identical over 8 bases. Germline CDR1 and CDR2: MNHNS and SASEGT. The length of the CDR3 is 13 residues. Unmatched junction bases numbered 6, after V lost 4 bases and J lost 8 bases. CDR3 sequence (DNA): TGTGCCAGCAGTGCGACAGGGGTTGGCGGCTACACCTTC. This encodes CASSATGVGGYTF.

This clonotype was recorded a few times. The chain employs TRBV20-1 and TRBJ2-1; 9 bases line up with TRBD2. With 5 bases clipped from V and 0 bases from J, the junction kept 11 bases outside the gene matches. Germline V gene data show CDR1 as DFQATT and CDR2 as SNEGSKA (reference sequence). CDR3 length: 17 residues. The CDR3 nucleotides read TGCAGTGCTTTCGCTAGCGGGGACTACTACTCCTACAATGAGCAGTTCTTC. Residues: CSAFASGDYYSYNEQFF.

There are many counts of this clonotype. The V gene is TRBV29-1, the J gene TRBJ2-7, with 8 bases fitting TRBD1. Trimming took 7 bases from V and 0 from J; bases not matched to a gene: 2. CDR3 size: 12 residues. Germline V gives CDR1 SQVTM, CDR2 ANQGSEA. The CDR3 here is CSAGQGSYEQYF. The CDR3 nucleotides read TGCAGCGCCGGACAGGGCTCCTACGAGCAGTACTTC.

The chain is built from TRBV12-3 or TRBV12-4 and TRBJ2-3; D unresolved. This CDR3 region has 15 residues. Trimming shortened V by 5 bases and J by 0 bases, and 12 bases separated the two germline ends. DNA for the CDR3: TGTGCCAGCAGTCCCCGGACCCATAGCACAGATACGCAGTATTTT. Translated: CASSPRTHSTDTQYF.

This chain uses TRBV5-6 with TRBJ2-7; D uncertain. This CDR3 is 15 amino acids long. Trimming removed 1 base from V and 0 bases from J, with 11 bases in between. Germline V gives CDR1 SGHDT, CDR2 YYEEEE. This CDR3 is CASSLWTVHSYEQYF. The CDR3 bases are TGTGCCAGCAGCTTGTGGACGGTCCACTCCTACGAGCAGTACTTC.

The rearrangement uses TRBV12-3 or TRBV12-4 and TRBJ2-3; D remains unclear. This CDR3 has 11 amino acids. Trimming took off 8 bases at V and 6 bases at J, with 9 bases between the two ends. CDR3 region: CASYSGDTQYF. The CDR3 nucleotides read TGTGCCAGCTACTCCGGGGATACGCAGTATTTT.

This clonotype has only a few counts. V usage is TRBV29-1 and J usage is TRBJ1-1; the D is unclear. Germline CDR1 is SQVTM and CDR2 is ANQGSEA. This CDR3 is 12 amino acids long. V dropped 4 bases and J dropped 4 bases, with 10 bases sitting between them. The CDR3 DNA sequence: TGCAGCGTTGGGCGAAGCGGCACTGAAGCTTTCTTT. Residues: CSVGRSGTEAFF.

This clonotype was found many times. The rearrangement uses TRBV12-3 or TRBV12-4 and TRBJ2-3; TRBD2 matches at 7 bases. The CDR3 length is 14 residues. Trimming cost V 7 bases and J 2 bases; bases outside gene matches: 6. The CDR3 DNA follows: TGTGCCAGCACCCGGCGGGGGTCCACAGATACGCAGTATTTT. This gives the protein CASTRRGSTDTQYF.

In this sample, this clonotype turned up many times. The V gene is TRBV29-1, the J gene TRBJ2-5, with 13 bases aligning to TRBD2. Germline CDR1 and CDR2: SQVTM and ANQGSEA. The CDR3 covers 13 residues. V lost 7 bases to trimming and J lost 6 bases; unmatched junction nucleotides: 5. CDR3 residues: CSAILAGGKTQYF. DNA for the CDR3: TGCAGCGCCATACTAGCGGGGGGGAAGACCCAGTACTTC.

A few counts support this clonotype. The V and J genes are TRBV20-1 and TRBJ2-4; D gene ambiguous. CDR1 and CDR2 (germline): DFQATT, SNEGSKA (reference sequence). V lost 2 bases and J lost 0, with 5 bases in between. The CDR3 loop spans 13 amino acids. CDR3 region: CSARQVAKNIQYF. CDR3 nucleotides: TGCAGTGCTAGACAGGTAGCCAAAAACATTCAGTACTTC.

J is TRBJ2-3 and V is TRBV7-6, with 12 bases matching TRBD2. The CDR3 is 19 residues long. CDR1 and CDR2 from the germline V gene are SGHVS and FNYEAQ. V lost 5 bases, J lost 0 bases, and 12 bases stayed unmatched. The CDR3 bases are TGTGCCAGCAGCGCGAGGCTAGCGGGGGGGAAAATAAGCACAGATACGCAGTATTTT. The encoded protein is CASSARLAGGKISTDTQYF.